Shown below are 16 T cell receptor beta chains from a single sample sequenced in a study of T-cell reconstitution after alpha-beta-depleted transplantation in children. It was with unique molecular identifiers that the TCRbeta library was prepared. From the PCR reads, TCRdb called clonotypes with MiXCR, one entry per CDR3 protein. Among fewer than 550,000 distinct CDR3 sequences listed, about 11% were seen once. This sample comprised PBMCs, obtained before TCRalphabeta/CD19-depleted stem cell transplant. The origin of the receptors is a child aged 2-15 years with inherited bone marrow failure, due to receive a stem cell transplant.

This clonotype has a count of ten or more. The rearrangement links TRBV4-3 to TRBJ2-3; D possibly corresponds to TRBD2 (6 bases). The CDR3 spans 17 residues. V gave up 0 bases and J gave up 0 bases, with 13 bases separating them. Germline V lookup: CDR1 LGHNA, CDR2 YSLEER. This chain's CDR3 is CASSQEASGSSTDTQYF. The CDR3 DNA reads TGCGCCAGCAGCCAAGAGGCAAGCGGGTCTAGCACAGATACGCAGTATTTT.

This clonotype was seen a handful of times. This chain's CDR3 is CSARDLGAGGQYF. DNA for the CDR3: TGCAGTGCTAGAGATCTTGGGGCGGGGGGGCAGTACTTC. J is TRBJ2-7 and V is TRBV20-1, with TRBD2 matching over 8 bases. The germline gives CDR1 DFQATT, CDR2 SNEGSKA (reference sequence). The V gene end was trimmed by 0 bases and the J gene end by 9 bases; junction bases not matched to a gene: 7. The CDR3 has 13 residues.

To note about this clonotype: This clone may be a read error of a much larger clone one base away. The genes are TRBV15 and TRBJ2-7, with 7 bases fitting TRBD1. The germline gives CDR1 LNHNV, CDR2 YYDKDF (reference sequence). V gave up 3 bases and J gave up 4 bases; unmatched junction bases: 9. The CDR3 runs to 15 residues. Here the CDR3 DNA reads TGTGCCACCAGCAGTACGCCGGGACAGACTTACGAGCAGTACTTC. Encoded protein: CATSSTPGQTYEQYF.

This clonotype has a count of ten or more. The V and J genes are TRBV12-3 or TRBV12-4 and TRBJ2-1; 7 nucleotides match TRBD2. This CDR3 spans 15 amino acids. The V and J ends lost 2 bases and 6 bases, in that order; junction bases with no gene match: 7. The CDR3 nucleotides read TGTGCCAGCAGTTTAAAGGACCCGGGGGGCAATGAGCAGTTCTTC. Its translation: CASSLKDPGGNEQFF.

Many counts were recorded for this clonotype. V usage is TRBV20-1 and J usage is TRBJ2-1, with D possibly being TRBD2 (5 bases). CDR3 length: 15 amino acids. Germline V CDR1 and CDR2: DFQATT, SNEGSKA (reference sequence). The V and J ends lost 0 bases and 5 bases respectively, with 14 bases between them. The CDR3 DNA reads TGCAGTGCTAGAGATTGGACGGGAATCGACAATGAGCAGTTCTTC. Encoded protein: CSARDWTGIDNEQFF.

The J gene is TRBJ2-1, the V gene TRBV18; 9 bases agree with TRBD1. Germline V CDR1 and CDR2: KGHSH, LQKENI. The V and J ends lost 3 bases and 4 bases, in that order; junction bases with no gene match: 7. CDR3 length: 16 residues. The CDR3 sequence: CASSPGTGSRYNEQFF. The DNA of the CDR3 is TGTGCCAGCTCACCTGGGACAGGGAGTCGTTACAATGAGCAGTTCTTC.

This clonotype appeared many times. The chain employs TRBV7-2 and TRBJ2-1, with D perhaps TRBD1 or TRBD2 (6 bases each). The CDR3 consists of 14 residues. V lost 1 base and J 15 bases, leaving 19 bases between the germline ends. CDR1 is SGHTA, CDR2 FQGNSA, per germline. CDR3 DNA: TGTGCCAGCAGCTTAGGCAGGGGTGAGGACTACCGGTTCTTC. Encoded protein: CASSLGRGEDYRFF.

This clonotype was picked up a small number of times. The chain joins TRBV10-3 to TRBJ2-3; D assignment may be TRBD1 or TRBD2 (5 bases each). The CDR3 length is 15 residues. Per germline, CDR1 ENHRY and CDR2 SYGVKD. V lost 6 bases, J lost 0 bases, and 13 bases lay in between. The chain's CDR3 is CAISEGTPSTDTQYF. The CDR3 nucleotides are TGTGCCATCAGCGAAGGGACCCCTAGCACAGATACGCAGTATTTT.

This clonotype occurred many times. This chain links TRBV5-1 with TRBJ2-3; D call uncertain. Germline CDR1 is SGHRS and CDR2 is YFSETQ. Trimming took off 3 bases at V and 5 bases at J, with 16 bases between the two ends. The CDR3 length is 15 residues. CDR3 in DNA: TGCGCCAGCAGCTCTTCGGGCAGGTTGGTAGATACGCAGTATTTT. Amino acids: CASSSSGRLVDTQYF.

There are many counts of this clonotype. The chain joins TRBV28 to TRBJ1-2, with 7 nucleotides matching TRBD1. CDR1 is MDHEN and CDR2 is SYDVKM in the germline V gene. Trimming cost V 6 bases and J 5 bases; bases outside gene matches: 6. The CDR3 runs 13 residues. As DNA, the CDR3 is TGTGCCAGCAGCATAGGACAGGTTTATGGCTACACCTTC. Encoded protein: CASSIGQVYGYTF.

The sample holds many counts of this clonotype. The chain employs TRBV20-1 and TRBJ1-1; D uncertain. Trimming took 4 bases from V and 0 from J, leaving 6 bases between them. Germline assignment: CDR1 DFQATT and CDR2 SNEGSKA (reference sequence). This CDR3 is 12 amino acids long. The CDR3 sequence: CSAKAMNTEAFF. Here the CDR3 DNA reads TGCAGTGCTAAGGCCATGAACACTGAAGCTTTCTTT.

This clonotype was seen repeatedly, ten times or more. The chain is built from TRBV6-5 and TRBJ2-2, with TRBD2 matching over 9 bases. CDR1 MNHEY and CDR2 SVGAGI come from the germline V gene. The CDR3 is 19 residues long. V was clipped by 2 bases and J by 6 bases; unmatched bases: 16. CDR3 sequence reads: CASSYGTGGMAGGPGELFF. The CDR3 region has the DNA TGTGCCAGCAGTTACGGAACGGGGGGAATGGCGGGAGGGCCCGGGGAGCTGTTTTTT.

This clonotype was counted at least ten times. The genes are TRBV4-2 and TRBJ2-7, with 7 bases fitting TRBD1. Germline assignment: CDR1 LGHNA and CDR2 YNFKEQ. This CDR3 is built from 16 residues. Trimming removed 0 bases from V and 2 bases from J; junction bases left unmatched: 7. The CDR3 DNA reads TGTGCCAGCAGCCAAGATAGGGGGACAGTTACCTACGAGCAGTACTTC. Its translation: CASSQDRGTVTYEQYF.

J is TRBJ1-5 and V is TRBV3-1, with a tentative D call TRBD1 (6 bases). CDR1 LGHDT and CDR2 YNNKEL come from the germline V gene (reference sequence). This CDR3 spans 14 amino acids. The V gene lost 3 bases and the J gene lost 1 base, with 7 bases spanning the gap. The CDR3 protein is CASSHQGSNQPQHF. As DNA, the CDR3 is TGTGCCAGCAGCCACCAGGGGAGCAATCAGCCCCAGCATTTT.

V and J are TRBV12-3 or TRBV12-4 and TRBJ2-2; tentatively, D is TRBD2 (7 bases). Deletions cut 6 bases from V and 6 bases from J, with 17 bases between. The CDR3 runs to 15 residues. This CDR3 reads CASSEGGGPSGELFF. In DNA, the CDR3 is TGTGCCAGCAGCGAGGGGGGAGGGCCTTCCGGGGAGCTGTTTTTT.

This clonotype was detected ten times or more. This chain links TRBV4-3 with TRBJ2-7; 7 bases agree with TRBD2. V gave up 0 bases and J gave up 3 bases; unmatched junction bases: 5. CDR1 is LGHNA, CDR2 YSLEER, per germline. The CDR3 is 15 amino acids. CDR3 nucleotides: TGCGCCAGCAGCCAAGAGCCCGGGACTATCTACGAGCAGTACTTC. This gives the protein CASSQEPGTIYEQYF.